This TCR beta chain was documented in a study of blood T cell repertoires in COVID-19. This clone was seen a handful of times. The protocol was immunoSEQ multiplex PCR, while the TCRdb copy is restricted to in-frame clones and leaves out a portion. The sample shows some 85,000 clones, 60% to 85% of them seen only once. V was trimmed by 7 bases and J by 11 bases, leaving 16 bases between them. This CDR3 has 12 amino acids. Germline CDR1 and CDR2: KGHDR and SFDVKD. This chain links TRBV24-1 with TRBJ1-1; no reliable D call. This receptor was identified in a human donor in a cohort sampled during active COVID-19. Sequenced material: peripheral blood. The DNA for the CDR3 is TGTGCCACCAGCAATGGGCCTACCACGGCTTTCTTT. This translates into CATSNGPTTAFF.